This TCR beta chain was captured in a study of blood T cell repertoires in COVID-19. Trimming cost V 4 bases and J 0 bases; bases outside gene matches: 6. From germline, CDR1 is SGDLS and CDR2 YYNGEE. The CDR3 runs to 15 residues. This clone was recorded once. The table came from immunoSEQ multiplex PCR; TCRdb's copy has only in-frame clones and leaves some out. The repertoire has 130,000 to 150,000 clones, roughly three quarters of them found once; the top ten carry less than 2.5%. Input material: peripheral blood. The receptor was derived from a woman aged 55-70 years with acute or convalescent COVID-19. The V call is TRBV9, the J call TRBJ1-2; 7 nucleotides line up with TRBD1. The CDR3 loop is CASSTPGQPNYGYTF. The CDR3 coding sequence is TGTGCCAGCAGCACCCCGGGACAGCCTAACTATGGCTACACCTTC.